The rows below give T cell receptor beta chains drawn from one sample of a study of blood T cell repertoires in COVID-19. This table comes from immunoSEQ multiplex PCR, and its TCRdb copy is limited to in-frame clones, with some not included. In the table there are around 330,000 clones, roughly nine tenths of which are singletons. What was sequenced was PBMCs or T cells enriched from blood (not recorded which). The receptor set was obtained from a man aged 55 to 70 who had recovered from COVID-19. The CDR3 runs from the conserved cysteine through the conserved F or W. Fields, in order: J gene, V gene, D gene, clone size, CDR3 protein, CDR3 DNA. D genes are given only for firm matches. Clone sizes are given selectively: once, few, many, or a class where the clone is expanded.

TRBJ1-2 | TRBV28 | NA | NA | CASSKGQDYGYTF | TGTGCCAGCAGTAAGGGGCAAGACTATGGCTACACCTTC
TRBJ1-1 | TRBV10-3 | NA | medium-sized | CAISAAGEAAEAFF | TGTGCCATCAGCGCGGCAGGGGAAGCCGCTGAAGCTTTCTTT
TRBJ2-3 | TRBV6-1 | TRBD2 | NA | CASSEWRGLAGAADTQYF | TGTGCCAGCAGTGAATGGCGCGGGCTAGCGGGAGCTGCAGATACGCAGTATTTT
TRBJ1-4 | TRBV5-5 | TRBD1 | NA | CASSLRPGQGTNEKLFF | TGTGCCAGCAGCTTAAGACCGGGACAGGGCACCAATGAAAAACTGTTTTTT
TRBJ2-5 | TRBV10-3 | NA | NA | CAIRDGNAETQYF | TGTGCCATCAGGGACGGGAATGCAGAGACCCAGTACTTC
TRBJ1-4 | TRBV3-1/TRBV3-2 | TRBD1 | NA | CASSQWGQRNEKLFF | TGTGCCAGCAGCCAGTGGGGACAGAGGAATGAAAAACTGTTTTTT
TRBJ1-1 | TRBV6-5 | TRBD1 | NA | CASSFWRQGSGTEAFF | TGTGCCAGCAGTTTTTGGAGACAGGGTTCCGGCACTGAAGCTTTCTTT
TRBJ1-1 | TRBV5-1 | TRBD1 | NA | CASSLQGAEAFF | TGCGCCAGCAGCCTCCAGGGGGCTGAAGCTTTCTTT
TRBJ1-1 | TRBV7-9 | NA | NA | CASSLAGLGTEAFF | TGTGCCAGCAGCTTAGCGGGACTCGGCACTGAAGCTTTCTTT
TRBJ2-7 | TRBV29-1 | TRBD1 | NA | CSVPTGGGGQYF | TGCAGCGTGCCAACAGGGGGCGGAGGACAGTACTTC
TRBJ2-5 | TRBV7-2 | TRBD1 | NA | CASSLAGTGIKTQYF | TGTGCCAGCAGCTTAGCGGGGACAGGGATAAAGACCCAGTACTTC
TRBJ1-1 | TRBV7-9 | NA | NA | CASRVTGRTEAFF | TGTGCCAGCAGGGTAACGGGGAGAACTGAAGCTTTCTTT
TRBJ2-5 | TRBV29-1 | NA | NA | CSVDMVLRKETQYF | TGCAGCGTTGATATGGTCCTACGAAAAGAGACCCAGTACTTC
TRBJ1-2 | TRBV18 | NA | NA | CASSPEYGYTF | TGTGCCAGCTCACCAGAGTATGGCTACACCTTC
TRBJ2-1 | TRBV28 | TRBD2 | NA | CASSSVAGGGRNEQFF | TGTGCCAGCAGTTCGGTAGCGGGAGGGGGTCGCAATGAGCAGTTCTTC
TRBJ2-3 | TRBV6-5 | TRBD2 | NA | CASRIGGGREDTQYF | TGTGCCAGCAGAATAGGTGGCGGGAGAGAAGATACGCAGTATTTT
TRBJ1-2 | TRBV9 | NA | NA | CASSVVGGSDGYTF | TGTGCCAGCAGCGTAGTCGGGGGTTCGGATGGCTACACCTTC
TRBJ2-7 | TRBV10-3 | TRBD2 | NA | CAISERGVEQYF | TGTGCCATCAGTGAGCGGGGGGTCGAGCAGTACTTC
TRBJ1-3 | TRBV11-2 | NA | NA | CASSLTVGNTIYF | TGTGCCAGCAGCTTAACTGTTGGAAACACCATATATTTT
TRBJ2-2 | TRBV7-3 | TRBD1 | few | CASSAKPGQRANTGELFF | TGTGCCAGCAGCGCCAAACCGGGACAGAGGGCGAACACCGGGGAGCTGTTTTTT
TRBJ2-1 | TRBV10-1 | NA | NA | CASSPLYRGADSDNEQFF | TGCGCCAGCAGCCCTTTATACCGTGGGGCCGACTCGGACAATGAGCAGTTCTTC
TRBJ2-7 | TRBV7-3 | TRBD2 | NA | CASSLVRSGAREQYF | TGTGCCAGCAGCTTAGTTCGTAGCGGGGCACGGGAGCAGTACTTC
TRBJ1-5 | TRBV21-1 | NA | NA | CASSKARQTSNQPQHF | TGTGCCAGCAGCAAAGCGCGACAGACTAGCAATCAGCCCCAGCATTTT
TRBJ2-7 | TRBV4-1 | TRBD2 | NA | CASSQGAGGPGEQYF | TGCGCCAGCAGCCAAGGAGCGGGAGGGCCCGGCGAGCAGTACTTC
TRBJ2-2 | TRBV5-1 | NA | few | CASSLAGNTGELFF | TGCGCCAGCAGCTTGGCCGGGAACACCGGGGAGCTGTTTTTT
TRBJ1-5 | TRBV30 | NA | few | CAWSVGGLEPQHF | TGTGCCTGGAGTGTAGGAGGGTTGGAGCCCCAGCATTTT
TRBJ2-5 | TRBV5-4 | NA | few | CASSLRNAAQETQYF | TGTGCCAGCAGCTTGCGAAATGCGGCGCAAGAGACCCAGTACTTC
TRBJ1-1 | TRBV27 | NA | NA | CASSARGRGNTEAFF | TGTGCCAGCAGTGCCCGGGGCAGGGGTAACACTGAAGCTTTCTTT
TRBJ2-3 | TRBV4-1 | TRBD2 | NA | CASSPGIGTSGSTDTQYF | TGCGCCAGCAGCCCTGGAATAGGGACTAGCGGTAGCACAGATACGCAGTATTTT
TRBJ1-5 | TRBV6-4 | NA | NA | CASSLTGNQPQHF | TGTGCCAGTAGCCTAACGGGCAATCAGCCCCAGCATTTT
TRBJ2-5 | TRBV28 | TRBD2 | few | CASNQSSGRGETQYF | TGTGCCAGCAACCAATCTAGCGGGAGAGGGGAGACCCAGTACTTC
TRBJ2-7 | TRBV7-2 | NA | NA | CASSFAIAYEQYF | TGTGCCAGCAGCTTCGCAATAGCTTACGAGCAGTACTTC
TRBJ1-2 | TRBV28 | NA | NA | CASSLWTLNYGYTF | TGTGCCAGCAGTTTATGGACACTTAACTATGGCTACACCTTC
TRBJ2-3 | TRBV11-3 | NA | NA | CASSLGQGDTDTQYF | TGTGCCAGCAGCTTAGGGCAGGGTGATACAGATACGCAGTATTTT
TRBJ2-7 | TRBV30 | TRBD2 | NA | CAWNPSGSSYEQYF | TGTGCCTGGAACCCTAGCGGGAGCTCTTACGAGCAGTACTTC
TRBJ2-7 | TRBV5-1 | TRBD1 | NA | CASYPGQNSYEQYF | TGCGCCAGCTACCCGGGACAGAACTCCTACGAGCAGTACTTC
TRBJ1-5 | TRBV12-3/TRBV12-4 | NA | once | CASSFPNNQPQHF | TGTGCCAGCAGTTTCCCCAATAATCAGCCCCAGCATTTT
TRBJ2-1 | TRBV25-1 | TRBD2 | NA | CASRAGPKREGRDEQFF | TGTGCCAGCAGAGCGGGCCCAAAGCGGGAGGGTAGGGATGAGCAGTTCTTC